These 11 T cell receptor beta chains came from one sample sequenced in a study of blood T cell repertoires in COVID-19. Clones were read by immunoSEQ multiplex PCR, and TCRdb kept only the in-frame ones, dropping some. The table records about 140,000 clones, 75% to 85% of them present only once. Source material: peripheral blood. The receptor source for this set is a woman of 80 years or more with active or convalescent COVID-19.

The V call is TRBV4-3, the J call TRBJ2-5; 8 positions agree with TRBD2. The germline V gene encodes CDR1 LGHNA and CDR2 YSLEER. There are 18 residues in the CDR3. The ends lost 4 bases at V and 2 bases at J; junction bases unmatched: 15. The CDR3 DNA reads TGCGCCAGCAGCCCAGACGGCCCGGCGGGGGGTGGGCAAGAGACCCAGTACTTC. The encoded protein is CASSPDGPAGGGQETQYF.

The chain joins TRBV7-9 to TRBJ2-6, with 7 positions matching TRBD1. The junction had 8 bases not matched to a gene; V was cut back by 3 bases and J by 0 bases. The CDR3 is 18 residues long. Germline V gene sequence: CDR1 SEHNR, CDR2 FQNEAQ (reference sequence). CDR3 nucleotide sequence: TGTGCCAGCAGCTTCTCTACAGGGGCCAGCTCTGGGGCCAACGTCCTGACTTTC. Its protein product is CASSFSTGASSGANVLTF.

The chain is built from TRBV5-1 and TRBJ1-6; D gene unclear. V was clipped by 0 bases and J by 0 bases, with 10 bases between them. There are 17 residues in the CDR3. The V gene's germline CDR1 is SGHRS and CDR2 YFSETQ. In DNA form, the CDR3 reads TGCGCCAGCAGCTTGGATTCGACTAGCTCCTATAATTCACCCCTCCACTTT. Residues: CASSLDSTSSYNSPLHF. The entire variable domain, with the rest obtained from reference TRBV5-1 and TRBJ1-6, is as follows: KAGVTQTPRYLIKTRGQQVTLSCSPISGHRSVSWYQQTPGQGLQFLFEYFSETQRNKGNFPGRFSGRQFSNSRSEMNVSTLELGDSALYLCASSLDSTSSYNSPLHFGNGTRLTVT.

This clone was counted a few times. V gene TRBV5-1 combines with J gene TRBJ2-3; D remains ambiguous. This CDR3 is built from 14 residues. Trimming took 1 base from V and 2 from J, leaving 8 bases between them. Germline CDR1 reads SGHRS; CDR2 reads YFSETQ. The CDR3 DNA is TGCGCCAGCAGCTTGCTGGCCCCCACAGATACGCAGTATTTT. Translating it yields CASSLLAPTDTQYF.

This chain links TRBV5-1 with TRBJ1-5, with 10 positions matching TRBD1. Germline V gene lookup returns CDR1 SGHRS and CDR2 YFSETQ. V shed 5 bases, J shed 0 bases, and the junction held 8 bases outside the gene matches. This CDR3 region has 17 residues. CDR3: CASSSGTGVNSNQPQHF. In DNA, the CDR3 is TGCGCCAGCAGTTCCGGGACAGGGGTCAATAGCAATCAGCCCCAGCATTTT.

The rearrangement links TRBV6-6 to TRBJ1-2; TRBD1 is a possible D gene (5 bases). Germline V lookup: CDR1 MNHNY, CDR2 SVGAGI (reference sequence). V lost 2 bases, J lost 6 bases, and 13 bases lay in between. The CDR3 covers 14 residues. The CDR3 DNA sequence: TGTGCCAGCAGTTACGACAGCACGAGTGATGGCTACACCTTC. This sequence encodes CASSYDSTSDGYTF.

V and J are TRBV7-8 and TRBJ1-2; TRBD1 is a possible D gene (6 bases). The CDR3 is made up of 20 amino acids. The germline V gene has CDR1 SGHVS and CDR2 FQNEAQ. V gave up 3 bases and J gave up 6 bases, with 32 bases separating them. This CDR3 is CASSLFSKAGTGGRGNGYTF. Written as DNA, the CDR3 is TGTGCCAGCAGCTTGTTCTCGAAGGCGGGTACTGGCGGCAGGGGAAATGGCTACACCTTC.

V usage is TRBV30 and J usage is TRBJ2-7; 10 nucleotides agree with TRBD1. J was trimmed by 5 bases and V by 0 bases; bases with no gene match: 10. CDR1 is GTSNPN, CDR2 SVGIG, per germline (reference sequence). The CDR3 runs to 16 residues. The CDR3 here is CAWSVMGQGTGNEQYF. The CDR3 DNA reads TGTGCCTGGAGTGTAATGGGACAGGGGACGGGGAACGAGCAGTACTTC.

This rearrangement joins TRBV19 to TRBJ1-2; D not resolved. The CDR3 extends over 13 amino acids. Trimming took 3 bases from V and 3 from J, leaving 8 bases between them. CDR1 and CDR2 (germline): LNHDA, SQIVND (reference sequence). CDR3 sequence: CASSMLSDYGYTF. The CDR3 DNA follows: TGTGCCAGTAGTATGCTAAGCGACTATGGCTACACCTTC.

The CDR3 reads CASSVGLLLSDTQYF. The DNA of the CDR3 is TGTGCCAGCAGCGTTGGACTATTACTATCAGATACGCAGTATTTT. This chain joins TRBV9 and TRBJ2-3, with a weak D call TRBD2 (6 bases). V lost 2 bases, J lost 4 bases, and 14 bases lay in between. Germline V gene data show CDR1 as SGDLS and CDR2 as YYNGEE. The CDR3 is made up of 15 amino acids. The variable domain in full, with the rest retrieved from reference TRBV9 and TRBJ2-3, is DSGVTQTPKHLITATGQRVTLRCSPRSGDLSVYWYQQSLDQGLQFLIQYYNGEERAKGNILERFSAQQFPDLHSELNLSSLELGDSALYFCASSVGLLLSDTQYFGPGTRLTVL.

The chain uses TRBV4-1 and TRBJ1-5; 7 bases fit TRBD1. The germline V gene encodes CDR1 MGHRA and CDR2 YSYEKL. V was pared by 1 base and J by 0 bases, with 6 bases of the junction left unmatched. The CDR3 length is 17 residues. Here the CDR3 DNA reads TGCGCCAGCAGCCAAGGGACAGGCAGGGGTAGCAATCAGCCCCAGCATTTT. It yields the protein CASSQGTGRGSNQPQHF.